Following are 30 T cell receptor beta chains from one sample sequenced in a study of shared clonotypes between healthy human individuals. TCRdb's table, derived via immunoSEQ multiplex PCR, lists solely in-frame clones and lacks some. The table records approximately 2,000,000 clones, 93% of them present only once. Positive CCR7 selection of CD45RO-negative cells yielded the naive CD8 cells, and terminally differentiated effector memory CD45RA+ cells were excluded. The sequenced sample consisted of naive CD8+ T cells from PBMCs. Receptor source: a young man in good health. Some clones in this sample may be carry-over from other donors' samples.

The V gene is TRBV2, the J gene TRBJ1-1; 12 bases agree with TRBD1. With 6 bases clipped from V and 1 base from J, the junction kept 6 bases outside the gene matches. The CDR3 spans 16 residues. Germline V gene data show CDR1 as SNHLY and CDR2 as FYNNEI. CDR3: CASSSGQGAGNTEAFF. The CDR3 DNA reads as TGTGCCAGCAGCTCGGGACAGGGGGCTGGGAACACTGAAGCTTTCTTT.

This chain joins TRBV9 and TRBJ2-1; no clear D gene. CDR3 length: 16 amino acids. The germline gives CDR1 SGDLS, CDR2 YYNGEE. V was shortened by 2 bases and J by 0 bases, with 12 bases between the two germline ends. CDR3 region: CASSVVGSGSYNEQFF. The CDR3 nucleotides read TGTGCCAGCAGCGTCGTCGGTTCCGGCTCCTACAATGAGCAGTTCTTC.

This clone appeared a single time. The chain combines TRBV5-1 with TRBJ1-3, with 8 positions matching TRBD1. The CDR3 is 16 residues long. Trimming cost V 0 bases and J 4 bases; bases outside gene matches: 6. Germline CDR1 reads SGHRS; CDR2 reads YFSETQ. The CDR3 is CASSLGGTGYGNTIYF. As DNA, the CDR3 is TGCGCCAGCAGCTTGGGCGGGACAGGCTACGGAAACACCATATATTTT.

This clone was observed a single time. This chain joins TRBV28 and TRBJ1-2; D is possibly TRBD1 (5 bases). Per germline, CDR1 MDHEN and CDR2 SYDVKM. Trimming removed 5 bases from V and 4 bases from J, with 11 bases in between. This CDR3 is built from 13 residues. CDR3 bases: TGTGCCAGCAGTGTCGGGACCCTCTATGGCTACACCTTC. Translation: CASSVGTLYGYTF.

This clone was counted once. The chain combines TRBV11-1 with TRBJ2-7, with 7 bases matching TRBD1. The CDR3 is made up of 14 amino acids. The germline CDR1 and CDR2 sequences are SGHAT and FQDESV (reference sequence). The J segment lost 2 bases and the V segment lost 5 bases, leaving 6 bases of the junction unmatched. CDR3 in DNA: TGTGCCAGCAGCGGGGACAGTGAAACCTACGAGCAGTACTTC. Translating it yields CASSGDSETYEQYF.

The chain has TRBV28 and TRBJ2-7; 7 bases match TRBD2. CDR1 is MDHEN, CDR2 SYDVKM, per germline. This CDR3 contains 14 residues. After removal of 0 bases from V and 2 bases from J, the junction contained 1 base not matched to a gene. The CDR3 is CASSLWRGTYEQYF. CDR3 bases: TGTGCCAGCAGTTTATGGCGGGGGACCTACGAGCAGTACTTC.

The genes are TRBV11-2 and TRBJ2-5, with TRBD2 as a possible D gene (6 bases). The CDR3 has 15 residues. Germline V gene data show CDR1 as SGHAT and CDR2 as FQNNGV. The V end was cut by 8 bases, the J end by 4 bases, with 20 bases between. The CDR3, as DNA: TGTGCCAGCGCCGGCCGGAGGGGTGCGCGAGAGACCCAGTACTTC. It translates to CASAGRRGARETQYF.

V and J are TRBV28 and TRBJ2-5, with D uncertain. Per the germline V gene, CDR1 is MDHEN and CDR2 is SYDVKM. This CDR3 spans 11 amino acids. Trimming took 6 bases from V and 5 from J, leaving 7 bases between them. CDR3 residues: CASRGWETQYF. The CDR3, as DNA: TGTGCCAGCAGGGGTTGGGAGACCCAGTACTTC.

The chain carries TRBV19 and TRBJ2-7; D might be TRBD1 (5 bases). The CDR3 is made up of 13 amino acids. The germline V and J ends were trimmed by 1 base and 4 bases, with 8 bases remaining between them. Germline V gene sequence: CDR1 LNHDA, CDR2 SQIVND (reference sequence). As DNA, the CDR3 is TGTGCCAGTAGTATAGGACAGATGTACGAGCAGTACTTC. Amino acid sequence: CASSIGQMYEQYF. The full variable domain, with the rest looked up from reference TRBV19 and TRBJ2-7, is DGGITQSPKYLFRKEGQNVTLSCEQNLNHDAMYWYRQDPGQGLRLIYYSQIVNDFQKGDIAEGYSVSREKKESFPLTVTSAQKNPTAFYLCASSIGQMYEQYFGPGTRLTVT.

The gene calls are TRBV6-5 and TRBJ1-2; 7 nucleotides agree with TRBD1. Unmatched junction bases numbered 13, after V lost 2 bases and J lost 7 bases. From germline, CDR1 is MNHEY and CDR2 SVGAGI. This CDR3 is built from 16 residues. Here the CDR3 DNA reads TGTGCCAGCAGTTACGGTCGCCTAGACAGGGTATCTGGCTACACCTTC. This encodes CASSYGRLDRVSGYTF.

V is TRBV13 and J is TRBJ2-7, with D maybe TRBD2 (7 bases). In germline, CDR1 is PRHDT, CDR2 FYEKMQ (reference sequence). The V and J ends lost 0 bases and 2 bases respectively, with 11 bases between them. The CDR3 contains 15 residues. The CDR3 coding sequence is TGTGCCAGCAGCTTAGGAGGGGGGGCTGCCTACGAGCAGTACTTC. Its protein is CASSLGGGAAYEQYF.

The chain has TRBV6-6 and TRBJ1-2; D perhaps matches TRBD1 (5 bases). This CDR3 contains 13 residues. Trimming left V 2 bases short and J 4 bases short, with 8 bases between. Looked up from germline, CDR1 is MNHNY and CDR2 is SVGAGI (reference sequence). CDR3 in amino acids: CASSYLQGYGYTF. The CDR3 DNA reads TGTGCCAGCAGTTACCTCCAGGGCTATGGCTACACCTTC.

In nucleotides, the CDR3 is TGTGCCAGCAGCCCCCTTAGGGCTTTCACAGATACGCAGTATTTT. Amino acid sequence: CASSPLRAFTDTQYF. The chain combines TRBV27 with TRBJ2-3; D is unclear. V was shortened by 6 bases and J by 2 bases, with 15 bases between the two germline ends. The germline CDR1 and CDR2 sequences are MNHEY and SMNVEV (reference sequence). CDR3 size: 15 residues.

V usage is TRBV6-5 and J usage is TRBJ2-1; D ambiguous. Germline V gene lookup returns CDR1 MNHEY and CDR2 SVGAGI. Trimming removed 0 bases at V and 5 bases at J, with 11 bases between. The CDR3 runs to 15 residues. CDR3: CASSYSLGRNNEQFF. In nucleotides, the CDR3 is TGTGCCAGCAGTTACTCCCTCGGAAGGAACAATGAGCAGTTCTTC.

This clone was counted between two and nine times. The chain carries TRBV6-5 and TRBJ1-2; unclear D gene. Trimming took off 2 bases at V and 5 bases at J, with 18 bases between the two ends. Germline V CDR1 and CDR2: MNHEY, SVGAGI. This CDR3 region has 16 residues. CDR3 sequence (DNA): TGTGCCAGCAGTTACCTTAGGTCCCTTCCGTGGTATGGCTACACCTTC. Translation gives CASSYLRSLPWYGYTF.

V is TRBV27 and J is TRBJ1-5; weak D call: TRBD1 (5 bases). V lost 8 bases and J lost 6, with 17 bases in between. Germline loops: CDR1 MNHEY, CDR2 SMNVEV (reference sequence). This CDR3 comprises 14 residues. CDR3 bases: TGTGCCAGCTGCTCGGGAGGGGCAGGTCAGCCCCAGCATTTT. This gives the protein CASCSGGAGQPQHF.

The genes are TRBV28 and TRBJ2-5; D may be TRBD1 (6 bases). Germline V gene data show CDR1 as MDHEN and CDR2 as SYDVKM. The V end lost 5 bases, the J end lost 6 bases, and 19 bases lay between the germline ends. This CDR3 has 15 amino acids. CDR3 nucleotide sequence: TGTGCCAGCAGTCGACAGGCCGGGCCCACGAAGACCCAGTACTTC. Protein sequence: CASSRQAGPTKTQYF. The full variable domain, its missing parts supplied by reference TRBV28 and TRBJ2-5, is DVKVTQSSRYLVKRTGEKVFLECVQDMDHENMFWYRQDPGLGLRLIYFSYDVKMKEKGDIPEGYSVSREKKERFSLILESASTNQTSMYLCASSRQAGPTKTQYFGPGTRLLVL.

V is TRBV7-9 and J is TRBJ2-1; D is perhaps TRBD1 or TRBD2 (5 bases each). CDR1 is SEHNR, CDR2 FQNEAQ, per germline (reference sequence). Trimming shortened V by 1 base and J by 9 bases, and 28 bases separated the two germline ends. This CDR3 spans 19 amino acids. CDR3 DNA sequence: TGTGCCAGCAGCTTAGAACCCCATCCGGGACCTAGCCTTACTGGTGAGCAGTTCTTC. Protein sequence: CASSLEPHPGPSLTGEQFF.

The CDR3 sequence: CASSVRDRELSGANVLTF. The CDR3 DNA reads as TGTGCCAGCAGCGTCCGGGACAGGGAACTCTCTGGGGCCAACGTCCTGACTTTC. This chain links TRBV7-3 with TRBJ2-6, with 9 bases fitting TRBD1. The CDR3 contains 18 residues. J gave up 0 bases and V 5 bases, and 8 bases lay outside the gene matches. Germline V gene data show CDR1 as SGHTA and CDR2 as FQGTGA.

This rearrangement joins TRBV27 to TRBJ2-1; tentatively, D is TRBD1 (6 bases). The CDR3 is 15 amino acids. The ends were cut back, 6 bases at V and 6 bases at J, with 18 bases in the middle. Germline V lookup: CDR1 MNHEY, CDR2 SMNVEV (reference sequence). CDR3 sequence: CASSYGAGAGNEQFF. In nucleotides, the CDR3 is TGTGCCAGCAGCTATGGGGCAGGGGCCGGCAATGAGCAGTTCTTC.

Regarding this clone: Other DNA sequences in this sample translate to the same CDR3. The chain links TRBV11-1 to TRBJ1-2; 8 nucleotides agree with TRBD1. The CDR3 extends over 13 amino acids. V shed 1 base, J shed 5 bases, and the junction held 0 bases outside the gene matches. The germline V gene has CDR1 SGHAT and CDR2 FQDESV (reference sequence). The CDR3 is CASSLGTGYGYTF. The CDR3 nucleotides are TGTGCCAGCAGCTTAGGGACAGGGTATGGCTACACCTTC. Filled out from reference TRBV11-1 and TRBJ1-2, the complete variable domain reads EAEVAQSPRYKITEKSQAVAFWCDPISGHATLYWYRQILGQGPELLVQFQDESVVDDSQLPKDRFSAERLKGVDSTLKIQPAELGDSAMYLCASSLGTGYGYTFGSGTRLTVV.

The chain links TRBV9 to TRBJ1-2; D ambiguous. V lost 2 bases, J lost 2 bases, and 10 bases lay in between. Germline V gives CDR1 SGDLS, CDR2 YYNGEE. The CDR3 has 14 amino acids. The CDR3 is CASSVTEFNYGYTF. The DNA for the CDR3 is TGTGCCAGCAGCGTCACAGAGTTCAACTATGGCTACACCTTC.

V usage is TRBV29-1 and J usage is TRBJ2-4, with unresolved D. The CDR3 extends over 16 amino acids. With 0 bases removed from V and 0 bases from J, the gap between germline ends came to 12 bases. Germline loops: CDR1 SQVTM, CDR2 ANQGSEA. CDR3 coding DNA: TGCAGCGTTGAAGAGCCCGGCTCTATAGCCAAAAACATTCAGTACTTC. This gives the protein CSVEEPGSIAKNIQYF.

V usage is TRBV5-6 and J usage is TRBJ2-7; TRBD2 agrees at 11 bases. The CDR3 contains 14 residues. Trimming took 2 bases from V and 6 from J; bases not matched to a gene: 4. Germline loops: CDR1 SGHDT, CDR2 YYEEEE. The CDR3: CASSFSGRAFEQYF. The CDR3 region has the DNA TGTGCCAGCAGCTTTAGCGGGAGGGCCTTCGAGCAGTACTTC.

The chain combines TRBV7-8 with TRBJ1-5, with D uncertain. The CDR3 runs to 15 residues. Trimming took off 2 bases at V and 0 bases at J, with 8 bases between the two ends. Germline values: CDR1 SGHVS, CDR2 FQNEAQ. The CDR3 coding sequence is TGTGCCAGCAGCTTAAGGGTTGATAGCAATCAGCCCCAGCATTTT. It codes for CASSLRVDSNQPQHF.

The V call is TRBV27, the J call TRBJ2-1; 15 positions agree with TRBD2. This CDR3 spans 17 amino acids. Germline V gene lookup returns CDR1 MNHEY and CDR2 SMNVEV (reference sequence). V dropped 8 bases and J dropped 0; count of bases not matched to a gene: 5. The CDR3 DNA follows: TGTGCCAGCGGACTAGCGGGAGGGATCAGCTCCTACAATGAGCAGTTCTTC. It codes for CASGLAGGISSYNEQFF.

This chain connects TRBV27 to TRBJ2-6; 7 bases align to TRBD2. The CDR3 has 16 amino acids. Germline-derived CDR1 and CDR2 are MNHEY and SMNVEV (reference sequence). V lost 5 bases to trimming and J lost 2 bases; unmatched junction nucleotides: 6. The CDR3 nucleotides are TGTGCCAGCAGTCCCATCGCGGGGGCTGGGGCCAACGTCCTGACTTTC. This sequence encodes CASSPIAGAGANVLTF.

The genes are TRBV6-5 and TRBJ2-3; 15 bases align to TRBD2. Germline CDR1 and CDR2: MNHEY and SVGAGI. V shed 6 bases, J shed 5 bases, and the junction held 3 bases outside the gene matches. The CDR3 sequence is 15 residues long. In nucleotides, the CDR3 is TGTGCCAGCAGGGGGACTAGCGGGAGGATAGATACGCAGTATTTT. Translation: CASRGTSGRIDTQYF.

The chain is built from TRBV4-1 and TRBJ1-5; TRBD1 is a possible D gene (6 bases). The germline gives CDR1 MGHRA, CDR2 YSYEKL. The CDR3 is 15 amino acids. Trimming left V 2 bases short and J 4 bases short, with 12 bases between. In nucleotides, the CDR3 is TGCGCCAGCAGCCAATATGACAGGTCGAATCAGCCCCAGCATTTT. Encoded protein: CASSQYDRSNQPQHF.

This chain connects TRBV7-3 to TRBJ2-5; D could derive from TRBD1 or TRBD2 (5 bases each). The CDR3 length is 15 residues. Between the trimmed V and J ends, which lost 0 bases and 4 bases, there was a span of 12 bases. Germline V gene lookup returns CDR1 SGHTA and CDR2 FQGTGA. The CDR3 DNA follows: TGTGCCAGCAGCTTAACAGGGGTTGGGGGAGAGACCCAGTACTTC. This codes for CASSLTGVGGETQYF.